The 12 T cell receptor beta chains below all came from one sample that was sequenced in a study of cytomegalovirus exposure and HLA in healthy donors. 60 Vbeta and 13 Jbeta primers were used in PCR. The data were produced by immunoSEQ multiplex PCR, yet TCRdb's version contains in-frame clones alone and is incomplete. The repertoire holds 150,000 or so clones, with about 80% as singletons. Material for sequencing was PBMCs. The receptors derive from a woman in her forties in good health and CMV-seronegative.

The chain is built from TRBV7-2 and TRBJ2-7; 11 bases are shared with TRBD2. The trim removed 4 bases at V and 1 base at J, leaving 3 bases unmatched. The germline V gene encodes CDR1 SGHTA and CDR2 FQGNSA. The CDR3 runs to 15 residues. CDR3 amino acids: CASSSIAGGSYEQYF. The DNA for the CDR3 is TGTGCCAGCAGCTCGATAGCGGGGGGGTCCTACGAGCAGTACTTC.

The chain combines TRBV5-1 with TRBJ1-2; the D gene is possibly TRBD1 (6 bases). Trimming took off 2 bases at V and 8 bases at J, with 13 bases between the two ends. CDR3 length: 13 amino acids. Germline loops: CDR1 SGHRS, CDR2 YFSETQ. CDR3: CASSFGQGYGYTF. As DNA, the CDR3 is TGCGCCAGCAGCTTTGGCCAGGGGTACGGCTACACCTTC. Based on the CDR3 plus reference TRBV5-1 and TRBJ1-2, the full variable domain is KAGVTQTPRYLIKTRGQQVTLSCSPISGHRSVSWYQQTPGQGLQFLFEYFSETQRNKGNFPGRFSGRQFSNSRSEMNVSTLELGDSALYLCASSFGQGYGYTFGSGTRLTVV.

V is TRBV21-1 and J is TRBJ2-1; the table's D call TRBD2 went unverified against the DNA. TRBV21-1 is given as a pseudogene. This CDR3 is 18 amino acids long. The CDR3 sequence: CASSSKEGLETVYNEQFF. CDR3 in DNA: TGTGCCAGCAGCTCCAAAGAGGGACTCGAGACGGTCTACAATGAGCAGTTCTTC.

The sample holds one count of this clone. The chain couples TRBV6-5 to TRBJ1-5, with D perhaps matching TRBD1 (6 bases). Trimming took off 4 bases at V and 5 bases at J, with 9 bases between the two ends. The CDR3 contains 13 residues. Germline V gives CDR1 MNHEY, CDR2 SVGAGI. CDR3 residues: CASSWAGDQPQHF. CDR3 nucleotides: TGTGCCAGCAGTTGGGCAGGGGATCAGCCCCAGCATTTT.

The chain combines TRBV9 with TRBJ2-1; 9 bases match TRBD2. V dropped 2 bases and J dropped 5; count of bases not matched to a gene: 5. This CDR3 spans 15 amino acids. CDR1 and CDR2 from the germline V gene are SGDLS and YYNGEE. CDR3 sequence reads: CASSVGGRVDNEQFF. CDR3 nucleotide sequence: TGTGCCAGCAGCGTGGGCGGGAGGGTTGACAATGAGCAGTTCTTC.

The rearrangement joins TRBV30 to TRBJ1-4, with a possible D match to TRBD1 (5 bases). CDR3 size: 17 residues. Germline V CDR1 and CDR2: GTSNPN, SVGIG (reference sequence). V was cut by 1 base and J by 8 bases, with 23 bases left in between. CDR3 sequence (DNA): TGTGCCTGGAGTGGGATCTCGGGCAGGGCCCTGGGGGAAAAACTGTTTTTT. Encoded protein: CAWSGISGRALGEKLFF. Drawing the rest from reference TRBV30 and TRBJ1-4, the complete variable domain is SQTIHQWPATLVQPVGSPLSLECTVEGTSNPNLYWYRQAAGRGLQLLFYSVGIGQISSEVPQNLSASRPQDRQFILSSKKLLLSDSGFYLCAWSGISGRALGEKLFFGSGTQLSVL.

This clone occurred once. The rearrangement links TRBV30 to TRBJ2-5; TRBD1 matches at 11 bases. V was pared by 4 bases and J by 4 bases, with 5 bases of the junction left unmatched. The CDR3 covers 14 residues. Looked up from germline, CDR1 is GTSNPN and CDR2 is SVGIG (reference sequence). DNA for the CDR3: TGTGCCTGGAAGGCAGGGACAGGGGGAGAGACCCAGTACTTC. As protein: CAWKAGTGGETQYF.

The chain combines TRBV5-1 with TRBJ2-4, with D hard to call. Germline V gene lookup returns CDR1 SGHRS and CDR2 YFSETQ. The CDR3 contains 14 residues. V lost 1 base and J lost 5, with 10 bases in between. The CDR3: CASSLNAQENIQYF. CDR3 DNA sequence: TGCGCCAGCAGCTTGAATGCCCAGGAAAACATTCAGTACTTC.

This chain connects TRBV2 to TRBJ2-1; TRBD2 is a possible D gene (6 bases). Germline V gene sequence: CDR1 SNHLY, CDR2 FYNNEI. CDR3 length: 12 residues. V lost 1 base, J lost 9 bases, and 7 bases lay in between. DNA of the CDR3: TGTGCCAGCAGTGAAGGGGACTCTGAGCAGTTCTTC. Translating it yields CASSEGDSEQFF.

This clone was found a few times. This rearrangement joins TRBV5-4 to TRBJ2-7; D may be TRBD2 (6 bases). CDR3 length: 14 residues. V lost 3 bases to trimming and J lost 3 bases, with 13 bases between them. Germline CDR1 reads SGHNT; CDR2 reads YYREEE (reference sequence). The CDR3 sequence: CASSSRDSDYEQYF. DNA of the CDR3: TGTGCCAGCAGCTCCCGGGACTCTGACTACGAGCAGTACTTC.

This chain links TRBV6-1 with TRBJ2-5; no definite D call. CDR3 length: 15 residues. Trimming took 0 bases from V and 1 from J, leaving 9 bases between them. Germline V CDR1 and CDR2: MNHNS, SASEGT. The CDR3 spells CASSEAPTLQETQYF. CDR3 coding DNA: TGTGCCAGCAGTGAAGCGCCTACCCTCCAAGAGACCCAGTACTTC.

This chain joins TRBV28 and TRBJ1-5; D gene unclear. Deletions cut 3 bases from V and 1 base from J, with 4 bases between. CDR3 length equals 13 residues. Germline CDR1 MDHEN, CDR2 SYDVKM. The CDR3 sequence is CASSFSSNQPQHF. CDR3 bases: TGTGCCAGCAGTTTTTCGAGCAATCAGCCCCAGCATTTT. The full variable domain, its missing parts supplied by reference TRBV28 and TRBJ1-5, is DVKVTQSSRYLVKRTGEKVFLECVQDMDHENMFWYRQDPGLGLRLIYFSYDVKMKEKGDIPEGYSVSREKKERFSLILESASTNQTSMYLCASSFSSNQPQHFGDGTRLSIL.